The rows below give T cell receptor beta chains drawn from one sample of a study of technical replicates of blood from a handful of donors. Clones were read by immunoSEQ multiplex PCR, and TCRdb kept only the in-frame ones, dropping some. The sample includes 45,000 to 60,000 clones, around nine tenths of them seen just once. Input material: PBMCs. These receptors all come from a human donor in good health. Some clones in this sample may be carry-over from other donors' samples. The CDR3 runs from the conserved cysteine through the conserved F or W. Each record gives: J gene, V gene, D gene, CDR3 protein. D genes are given only for firm matches.

TRBJ1-5 | TRBV2 | - | CASSGNSRNQPQHF
TRBJ1-2 | TRBV5-1 | TRBD1 | CASSTPDGTGPVGAGGYTF
TRBJ2-7 | TRBV11-2 | - | CASSATSSYEQYF
TRBJ2-3 | TRBV4-3 | - | CASSQDIRGADTQYF
TRBJ1-6 | TRBV7-3 | - | CASSPFSPLHF
TRBJ1-1 | TRBV30 | - | CAWSLRADTEAFF
TRBJ2-3 | TRBV5-6 | TRBD2 | CASSLGAGVSTDTQYF
TRBJ1-1 | TRBV5-1 | - | CASSLGTGLGTEAFF
TRBJ2-1 | TRBV29-1 | - | CSVVKRAGLDEQFF
TRBJ1-3 | TRBV25-1 | TRBD1 | CASSERQGLENTIYF
TRBJ1-1 | TRBV7-3 | - | CASSFGGGRPTEAFF
TRBJ1-4 | TRBV19 | - | CASGSSRGEKLFF
TRBJ1-2 | TRBV7-9 | - | CASSPDLGGASEGYTF
TRBJ1-2 | TRBV7-2 | TRBD1 | CASSLGSGTVYGYTF
TRBJ1-6 | TRBV7-2 | - | CASSLSRDSPLHF
TRBJ2-1 | TRBV19 | - | CASSINANNEQFF